The 6 T cell receptor beta chains below all came from one sample that was sequenced in a study of blood T cell repertoires in COVID-19. TCRdb's copy holds only in-frame clones and misses some; the assay was immunoSEQ multiplex PCR. The sample includes about 82,000 clones, 75% to 85% of them seen just once. Sequenced input: peripheral blood. These TCRs come from a man between 60 and 75 years old with COVID-19, enrolled during active disease.

The chain combines TRBV6-5 with TRBJ2-3; a weak D match, TRBD2 (6 bases). There are 16 residues in the CDR3. Germline assignment: CDR1 MNHEY and CDR2 SVGAGI. V was cut by 4 bases and J by 5 bases, with 19 bases left in between. CDR3: CASSSRGSSKRDTQYF. In nucleotides, the CDR3 is TGTGCCAGCAGTTCCCGGGGGTCCTCTAAACGAGATACGCAGTATTTT.

CDR3 amino acids: CASSQAPQGNSPLHF. The CDR3 region has the DNA TGCGCCAGCAGCCAAGCCCCCCAGGGGAATTCACCCCTCCACTTT. This rearrangement joins TRBV4-1 to TRBJ1-6; the D gene is possibly TRBD1 (6 bases). Germline CDR1 and CDR2: MGHRA and YSYEKL. V was clipped by 1 base and J by 7 bases, with 11 bases between them. The CDR3 has 15 residues.

The chain links TRBV5-5 to TRBJ2-3, with 9 bases identical to TRBD1. Germline V gives CDR1 SGHKS, CDR2 YYEKEE (reference sequence). The V segment lost 4 bases and the J segment 4 bases; nucleotides outside the gene matches: 10. CDR3 length: 16 residues. The CDR3 sequence: CASSPGPGQGSDTQYF. The CDR3 DNA follows: TGTGCCAGCAGCCCAGGACCGGGACAGGGTTCAGATACGCAGTATTTT.

V and J are TRBV29-1 and TRBJ2-3; 10 bases are a match to TRBD1. The CDR3 totals 14 residues. Germline CDR1 SQVTM, CDR2 ANQGSEA. V shed 4 bases, J shed 5 bases, and the junction held 6 bases outside the gene matches. The CDR3 sequence: CSVGGQGILDTQYF. DNA for the CDR3: TGCAGCGTTGGGGGACAGGGGATCCTAGATACGCAGTATTTT.

This clone was seen a single time. The chain uses TRBV4-2 and TRBJ2-7; 7 bases align to TRBD2. Germline V gene data show CDR1 as LGHNA and CDR2 as YNFKEQ. J was trimmed by 2 bases and V by 0 bases; bases with no gene match: 10. The CDR3 spans 17 residues. CDR3 coding DNA: TGTGCCAGCAGCCAAGATATAGGGCTAGCGGACACCTACGAGCAGTACTTC. Protein sequence: CASSQDIGLADTYEQYF.

This clone has at least ten counts. The chain carries TRBV10-3 and TRBJ1-1; D might be TRBD1 (6 bases). The V gene lost 11 bases and the J gene lost 6 bases, with 16 bases spanning the gap. Germline V gives CDR1 ENHRY, CDR2 SYGVKD. The length of the CDR3 is 12 residues. The CDR3 DNA sequence: TGTGCCGCACAGGGTGACGGGGCTGAAGCTTTCTTT. Protein sequence: CAAQGDGAEAFF.